The source of this T cell receptor (beta chain) is a study of radiotherapy plus CTLA-4 blockade in lung cancer. Across the whole study: The study recorded objective responses in less than 20% of patients and disease control in 25% to 35%. General study results and limits: TCR clones from tumors expanded in blood after radiotherapy plus ipilimumab. With interferon-beta, early dynamics of blood T cell clones were reported to best predict response.

This clone was seen once. Its specificity is not known. Germline-derived CDR1 and CDR2 are SGHRS and YFSETQ. CDR3 length: 11 amino acids. Trimming removed 4 bases at V and 6 bases at J, with 7 bases between. Chemo-refractory metastatic non-small-cell lung cancer patients were treated with focal radiation plus CTLA-4 blockade with ipilimumab. The data were produced by immunoSEQ multiplex PCR, yet TCRdb's version contains in-frame clones alone and is incomplete. Among roughly 90,000 clones listed, 70% to 90% were seen once. The J gene is TRBJ1-2, the V gene TRBV5-1; perhaps TRBD1 as D (5 bases). The clonotype was recovered from a human donor with non-small cell lung cancer that progressed on radiotherapy plus ipilimumab. This specimen consisted of peripheral blood, obtained from a patient treated with radiotherapy plus ipilimumab. The CDR3 here is CASSVGDGYTF. DNA of the CDR3: TGCGCCAGCAGCGTAGGGGATGGCTACACCTTC.